Listed below are T cell receptor beta chains from one sample, sequenced in a study of blood T cell repertoires in COVID-19. The table came from immunoSEQ multiplex PCR; TCRdb's copy has only in-frame clones and leaves some out. The table includes about 100,000 clones, roughly nine tenths detected once. Sequencing was performed on peripheral blood. Receptor source: a human donor with active COVID-19. The donor label of this sample is uncertain. The CDR3 runs from the conserved cysteine through the conserved F or W. The order of the fields is CDR3 DNA, CDR3 protein, D gene, J gene, V gene, clone size. D genes are given only for firm matches. Clone size is given for some rows only: seen once, a few or many times, or a class if the clone is expanded.

CDR3 DNA: TGTGCCAGTAGTCTCGGGACTAGCTTAGAGACCCAGTACTTC
CDR3 protein: CASSLGTSLETQYF
D gene: TRBD2
J gene: TRBJ2-5
V gene: TRBV19
clone size: .

CDR3 DNA: TGTGCCAGCAGCCAGGGACACGGGTCGCCCCCCCTCCACTTT
CDR3 protein: CASSQGHGSPPLHF
D gene: .
J gene: TRBJ1-6
V gene: TRBV3-1/TRBV3-2
clone size: few

CDR3 DNA: TGTGCCAGCAGCGCTAGCACAGATACGCAGTATTTT
CDR3 protein: CASSASTDTQYF
D gene: .
J gene: TRBJ2-3
V gene: TRBV9
clone size: .

CDR3 DNA: TGTGCCAGCAGAAACCGGGACAGGGCCAACAATGAGCAGTTCTTC
CDR3 protein: CASRNRDRANNEQFF
D gene: TRBD1
J gene: TRBJ2-1
V gene: TRBV6-5
clone size: .

CDR3 DNA: TGCGCCAGCAGCAAGGCCGGGACAGCGTCCTCTGCGGATGGCTACACCTTC
CDR3 protein: CASSKAGTASSADGYTF
D gene: TRBD1
J gene: TRBJ1-2
V gene: TRBV5-1
clone size: once

CDR3 DNA: TGTGCCACCAGTGATTTGCAAGCCAGGGAGGGCGAGACCCAGTACTTC
CDR3 protein: CATSDLQAREGETQYF
D gene: TRBD2
J gene: TRBJ2-5
V gene: TRBV24-1
clone size: .

CDR3 DNA: TGTGCCAGCAGCTTTTCTTCGGCGGGGGGCACAGATACGCAGTATTTT
CDR3 protein: CASSFSSAGGTDTQYF
D gene: TRBD2
J gene: TRBJ2-3
V gene: TRBV7-2
clone size: .

CDR3 DNA: TGTGCCAGTAGTTCGGCAGGTTGGATCAGTGAGCAGTTCTTC
CDR3 protein: CASSSAGWISEQFF
D gene: .
J gene: TRBJ2-1
V gene: TRBV19
clone size: .

CDR3 DNA: TGTGCCAGCAGTGAGAGGAAGAGCAATCAGCCCCAGCATTTT
CDR3 protein: CASSERKSNQPQHF
D gene: .
J gene: TRBJ1-5
V gene: TRBV6-1
clone size: .

CDR3 DNA: TGTGCCAGCAGCTTAGGGGCACAGAACACTGAAGCTTTCTTT
CDR3 protein: CASSLGAQNTEAFF
D gene: .
J gene: TRBJ1-1
V gene: TRBV7-8
clone size: .

CDR3 DNA: TGTGCCAGCTCACCACCTTTCCGCTCTGGGGCCAACGTCCTGACTTTC
CDR3 protein: CASSPPFRSGANVLTF
D gene: .
J gene: TRBJ2-6
V gene: TRBV18
clone size: .

CDR3 DNA: TGCGCCAGCAGCTTGGATGGGACAGACTATGGCTACACCTTC
CDR3 protein: CASSLDGTDYGYTF
D gene: TRBD1
J gene: TRBJ1-2
V gene: TRBV5-1
clone size: .

CDR3 DNA: TGTGCCAGCAGCTTAAGAGGCTCCACTCAAGAGACCCAGTACTTC
CDR3 protein: CASSLRGSTQETQYF
D gene: .
J gene: TRBJ2-5
V gene: TRBV3-1/TRBV3-2
clone size: .

CDR3 DNA: TGTGCCAGTATGGGCAGCAATCAGCCCCAGCATTTT
CDR3 protein: CASMGSNQPQHF
D gene: .
J gene: TRBJ1-5
V gene: TRBV19
clone size: .

CDR3 DNA: TGTGCCAGCAGCAATGGGACACACACAGATACGCAGTATTTT
CDR3 protein: CASSNGTHTDTQYF
D gene: .
J gene: TRBJ2-3
V gene: TRBV21-1
clone size: .

CDR3 DNA: TGTGCCAGCAGTTACTCCGGTGCCTACGAGCAGTACTTC
CDR3 protein: CASSYSGAYEQYF
D gene: .
J gene: TRBJ2-7
V gene: TRBV6-5
clone size: .

CDR3 DNA: TGTGCCAGCAGTGAGACTAATACAGATACGCAGTATTTT
CDR3 protein: CASSETNTDTQYF
D gene: .
J gene: TRBJ2-3
V gene: TRBV2
clone size: .

CDR3 DNA: TGCGCCAGCAGCCTAACAGGACAGGGTCCCTGGGGGGAGCAGTTCTTC
CDR3 protein: CASSLTGQGPWGEQFF
D gene: TRBD1
J gene: TRBJ2-1
V gene: TRBV4-1
clone size: .

CDR3 DNA: TGTGCCAGCAGCGTTCCGGTCACAGATACGCAGTATTTT
CDR3 protein: CASSVPVTDTQYF
D gene: .
J gene: TRBJ2-3
V gene: TRBV11-2
clone size: .

CDR3 DNA: TGTGCCAGCAGTTACTACAGGGGGCCGAATGAAAAACTGTTTTTT
CDR3 protein: CASSYYRGPNEKLFF
D gene: TRBD1
J gene: TRBJ1-4
V gene: TRBV6-2/TRBV6-3
clone size: .

CDR3 DNA: TGTGCCAGCAGTGAATCGTGGCAATCACCCCTCCACTTT
CDR3 protein: CASSESWQSPLHF
D gene: .
J gene: TRBJ1-6
V gene: TRBV25-1
clone size: .

CDR3 DNA: TGTGCCAGCAGTCCCATTGGGGGGGGTACAGATACGCAGTATTTT
CDR3 protein: CASSPIGGGTDTQYF
D gene: TRBD2
J gene: TRBJ2-3
V gene: TRBV6-4
clone size: .

CDR3 DNA: TGTGCCAGCAGCCGCGGGGGGCCCTACGAGCAGTACTTC
CDR3 protein: CASSRGGPYEQYF
D gene: TRBD2
J gene: TRBJ2-7
V gene: TRBV3-1/TRBV3-2
clone size: .

CDR3 DNA: TGTGCCAGCAGCTTAGATGCAGAATACGAGCAGTACTTC
CDR3 protein: CASSLDAEYEQYF
D gene: .
J gene: TRBJ2-7
V gene: TRBV7-8
clone size: .

CDR3 DNA: TGCGCCAGCAGTGCGGACAGGGTTACTCTGGATGAGCAGTTCTTC
CDR3 protein: CASSADRVTLDEQFF
D gene: TRBD1
J gene: TRBJ2-1
V gene: TRBV10-1
clone size: .

CDR3 DNA: TGTGCCACCAGCAGAGATCCAGGGGGTGTAGAAAAACTGTTTTTT
CDR3 protein: CATSRDPGGVEKLFF
D gene: TRBD1
J gene: TRBJ1-4
V gene: TRBV15
clone size: .

CDR3 DNA: TGTGCCAGCAGTTATACAGGGGGTACTGAAGCTTTCTTT
CDR3 protein: CASSYTGGTEAFF
D gene: TRBD1
J gene: TRBJ1-1
V gene: TRBV6-2/TRBV6-3
clone size: .

CDR3 DNA: TGTGCCAGCAGCTTAGGGGGGACAGGGCAAAGCTATGGCTACACCTTC
CDR3 protein: CASSLGGTGQSYGYTF
D gene: TRBD1
J gene: TRBJ1-2
V gene: TRBV7-3
clone size: .